This T cell receptor (beta chain) was profiled in a study of blood T cell repertoires in COVID-19. Study at large: The cDNA or gDNA used as material had been derived from T cells, B-cell-depleted T cells, or PBMCs.

Germline V gene data show CDR1 as MNHNS and CDR2 as SASEGT. Trimming pared 4 bases from V and 0 bases from J, leaving 14 bases between. The CDR3 totals 16 residues. Assay used: immunoSEQ multiplex PCR; TCRdb lists only in-frame clones, some missing. The data contain about 220,000 clones, roughly four fifths of them singletons. Ages ranged from roughly 18 to 100 years, with residence in fewer than 25 US areas. Donors in Cohort 3 counted as recovered after two negative PCRs, clearance, or symptom resolution. The sequence was collected from a woman in her sixties who had recovered from COVID-19. The sequencing input was PBMCs or T cells enriched from blood (not recorded which). V and J are TRBV6-1 and TRBJ2-3; weak D call: TRBD1 (6 bases). The CDR3: CASSARQASSTDTQYF. The CDR3, as DNA: TGTGCCAGCAGTGCTAGACAGGCCTCTAGCACAGATACGCAGTATTTT.